Presented here are 27 T cell receptor beta chains from one specimen sequenced in a study of graft-versus-host responses after intestinal transplantation. The repertoire was sequenced with immunoSEQ multiplex PCR; TCRdb's copy has only in-frame clones and lacks some. The data hold some 110,000 clones, with more than 85% observed a single time. These TCRs' antigens remain unknown. Source: unstimulated CD8+ T cells sorted from spleen or lymph node cells, taken before transplant. The receptors stem from a human donor who was the organ donor for an intestinal transplant.

The chain has TRBV30 and TRBJ2-7, with no clear D. V lost 2 bases, J lost 6 bases, and 8 bases lay in between. Germline-derived CDR1 and CDR2 are GTSNPN and SVGIG (reference sequence). The CDR3 extends over 11 amino acids. CDR3 sequence: CAWSSAVEQYF. CDR3 coding DNA: TGTGCCTGGAGTTCAGCCGTCGAGCAGTACTTC. The full variable domain, its missing parts supplied by reference TRBV30 and TRBJ2-7, is SQTIHQWPATLVQPVGSPLSLECTVEGTSNPNLYWYRQAAGRGLQLLFYSVGIGQISSEVPQNLSASRPQDRQFILSSKKLLLSDSGFYLCAWSSAVEQYFGPGTRLTVT.

Concerning this clone itself: The junction and the germline gene differ at one end; a read error may be behind it. The genes are TRBV7-7 and TRBJ1-1, with D unresolved. From germline, CDR1 is SSHAT and CDR2 FNYEAQ (reference sequence). This CDR3 contains 13 residues. CDR3 bases: TGTGCTAGCAGCTTAGAACAGAACACTGAAGCTTTCTTT. It yields the protein CASSLEQNTEAFF.

On this clone: Other DNA sequences in this specimen translate into the identical CDR3. The rearrangement links TRBV9 to TRBJ1-1, with D perhaps matching TRBD1 (5 bases). V was cut by 3 bases and J by 5 bases, with 8 bases left in between. CDR3 length equals 12 residues. Germline V gene lookup returns CDR1 SGDLS and CDR2 YYNGEE. The DNA of the CDR3 is TGTGCCAGCAGCGGTGGGGGGACTGAAGCTTTCTTT. Protein sequence: CASSGGGTEAFF.

The CDR3 loop is CASRPQGSGRTEAFF. CDR3 bases: TGTGCCAGCAGACCACAGGGGTCCGGAAGAACTGAAGCTTTCTTT. The V and J genes are TRBV6-5 and TRBJ1-1; 7 positions agree with TRBD1. The V and J ends lost 6 bases and 5 bases, in that order; junction bases with no gene match: 12. The CDR3 contains 15 residues. Per germline, CDR1 MNHEY and CDR2 SVGAGI.

The chain uses TRBV13 and TRBJ1-1; maybe TRBD1 (5 bases). Trimming left V 4 bases short and J 1 base short, with 10 bases between. Germline values: CDR1 PRHDT, CDR2 FYEKMQ (reference sequence). The CDR3 has 14 residues. The CDR3 is CASSYRGQNTEAFF. CDR3 sequence (DNA): TGTGCCAGCAGCTATAGGGGTCAGAACACTGAAGCTTTCTTT.

V usage is TRBV28 and J usage is TRBJ2-5; unclear D gene. The V gene lost 6 bases and the J gene lost 2 bases, with 16 bases spanning the gap. CDR1 MDHEN and CDR2 SYDVKM come from the germline V gene. This CDR3 has 15 amino acids. CDR3: CASRTLGNLQETQYF. CDR3 nucleotide sequence: TGTGCCAGCAGGACCCTAGGAAACCTACAAGAGACCCAGTACTTC.

This chain links TRBV4-2 with TRBJ1-5; D is perhaps TRBD1 (5 bases). CDR3 length: 14 amino acids. The V and J ends lost 1 base and 6 bases respectively, with 10 bases between them. Per the germline V gene, CDR1 is LGHNA and CDR2 is YNFKEQ. DNA of the CDR3: TGTGCCAGCAGCCAAGTAGAAGGGGCTCAGCCCCAGCATTTT. This sequence encodes CASSQVEGAQPQHF.

This clone was recorded once. Here the CDR3 DNA reads TGTGCCAGCGGGACTAGCGCACAAGAGACCCAGTACTTC. Amino acid sequence: CASGTSAQETQYF. The gene calls are TRBV6-5 and TRBJ2-5; 10 bases agree with TRBD2. Per the germline V gene, CDR1 is MNHEY and CDR2 is SVGAGI. CDR3 size: 13 residues. V was clipped by 8 bases and J by 2 bases; unmatched bases: 2.

As concerns this clone: Distinct nucleotide sequences in the sample also encode this CDR3. This chain joins TRBV9 and TRBJ2-3, with D possibly TRBD2 on 6 matching bases. The CDR3 has 15 amino acids. Trimming removed 0 bases from V and 0 bases from J, with 8 bases in between. Per the germline V gene, CDR1 is SGDLS and CDR2 is YYNGEE. CDR3 residues: CASSVGGLSTDTQYF. In DNA, the CDR3 is TGTGCCAGCAGCGTAGGGGGACTTAGCACAGATACGCAGTATTTT.

This chain connects TRBV4-3 to TRBJ1-1, with TRBD1 matching 8 bases. Losses at the gene ends were 6 bases for V and 1 base for J; bases not matched to a gene: 7. The V gene's germline CDR1 is LGHNA and CDR2 YSLEER. The CDR3 runs 15 residues. CDR3 loop: CASSQGAFSNTEAFF. CDR3 sequence (DNA): TGCGCCAGCAGTCAGGGGGCCTTTTCGAACACTGAAGCTTTCTTT.

CDR3 protein: CASSSIAGASTDTQYF. As DNA, the CDR3 is TGTGCCAGCAGTTCAATAGCGGGAGCTAGCACAGATACGCAGTATTTT. The chain joins TRBV27 to TRBJ2-3; 9 bases agree with TRBD2. In germline, CDR1 is MNHEY, CDR2 SMNVEV (reference sequence). The ends lost 4 bases at V and 0 bases at J; junction bases unmatched: 5. The CDR3 is 16 amino acids.

This chain links TRBV27 with TRBJ2-7; 11 bases line up with TRBD2. This CDR3 spans 14 amino acids. V shed 7 bases, J shed 0 bases, and the junction held 2 bases outside the gene matches. Germline CDR1 reads MNHEY; CDR2 reads SMNVEV (reference sequence). CDR3 residues: CASMLAGGSYEQYF. CDR3 sequence (DNA): TGTGCCAGCATGCTAGCGGGGGGCTCCTACGAGCAGTACTTC.

This clone was recorded only once. The V gene is TRBV19, the J gene TRBJ1-1; D is possibly TRBD1 (6 bases). The CDR3 loop spans 13 amino acids. The germline V gene encodes CDR1 LNHDA and CDR2 SQIVND (reference sequence). Trimming left V 2 bases short and J 7 bases short, with 11 bases between. As DNA, the CDR3 is TGTGCCAGTAGTATAACAGGGTTCTTTGAAGCTTTCTTT. Translation gives CASSITGFFEAFF.

The chain has TRBV5-5 and TRBJ1-5; unclear D gene. CDR1 and CDR2 (germline): SGHKS, YYEKEE (reference sequence). V was cut by 0 bases and J by 0 bases, with 7 bases left in between. There are 15 residues in the CDR3. The CDR3 DNA reads as TGTGCCAGCAGCTTGGGGCTATATAGCAATCAGCCCCAGCATTTT. Protein: CASSLGLYSNQPQHF. Full variable domain (missing parts from reference TRBV5-5 and TRBJ1-5): DAGVTQSPTHLIKTRGQQVTLRCSPISGHKSVSWYQQVLGQGPQFIFQYYEKEERGRGNFPDRFSARQFPNYSSELNVNALLLGDSALYLCASSLGLYSNQPQHFGDGTRLSIL.

This clone was seen a few times. The CDR3 loop is CASSDGYSNQPQHF. The CDR3, as DNA: TGTGCCAGCAGTGACGGTTATAGCAATCAGCCCCAGCATTTT. The V call is TRBV6-5, the J call TRBJ1-5; D not certain. CDR1 is MNHEY and CDR2 is SVGAGI in the germline V gene. This CDR3 spans 14 amino acids. V was pared by 5 bases and J by 0 bases, with 8 bases between.

The V and J genes are TRBV19 and TRBJ1-2; 8 nucleotides match TRBD1. Trimming removed 0 bases from V and 10 bases from J; junction bases left unmatched: 13. Germline lookup yields CDR1 LNHDA and CDR2 SQIVND (reference sequence). The CDR3 is 16 residues long. As DNA, the CDR3 is TGTGCCAGTAGTATAGACTGGACAGGGAAAAGAAATGACTACACCTTC. Amino acids: CASSIDWTGKRNDYTF.

V is TRBV13 and J is TRBJ2-6; TRBD1 is a possible D gene (5 bases). CDR3 length: 15 residues. Germline loops: CDR1 PRHDT, CDR2 FYEKMQ (reference sequence). Trimming cost V 5 bases and J 1 base, with 9 bases left between them. CDR3 sequence: CASSPRGSGANVLTF. DNA of the CDR3: TGTGCCAGCAGCCCTAGGGGTTCTGGGGCCAACGTCCTGACTTTC.

This clone has just a few counts. The chain carries TRBV10-3 and TRBJ1-2, with no clear D. Germline CDR1 and CDR2: ENHRY and SYGVKD. The CDR3 runs to 13 residues. Trimming removed 4 bases from V and 3 bases from J, with 9 bases in between. Here the CDR3 DNA reads TGTGCCATCAGTGGGACCGACTACTATGGCTACACCTTC. It is translated as CAISGTDYYGYTF.

This chain joins TRBV14 and TRBJ1-5, with 9 bases fitting TRBD1. Germline CDR1 and CDR2: SGHDN and FVKESK. Trimming took 4 bases from V and 9 from J; bases not matched to a gene: 7. This CDR3 region has 14 residues. CDR3 amino acids: CASSLGQGKWPQHF. DNA of the CDR3: TGTGCCAGCAGCCTTGGACAGGGGAAATGGCCCCAGCATTTT.

The chain combines TRBV6-1 with TRBJ1-5; D uncertain. The germline gives CDR1 MNHNS, CDR2 SASEGT. With 2 bases removed from V and 4 bases from J, the gap between germline ends came to 15 bases. The CDR3 spans 16 residues. As DNA, the CDR3 is TGTGCCAGCAGTGAATCCAGAGGGTGGAGGAATCAGCCCCAGCATTTT. This translates into CASSESRGWRNQPQHF.

The chain has TRBV27 and TRBJ2-1; 10 bases agree with TRBD2. J lost 9 bases, V lost 6 bases, and 11 bases had no gene match. From germline, CDR1 is MNHEY and CDR2 SMNVEV (reference sequence). The CDR3 length is 15 residues. The CDR3, as DNA: TGTGCCAGCAGCACCACTAGCGGGATCTTGGGTGAGCAGTTCTTC. This sequence encodes CASSTTSGILGEQFF.

This clone was seen a single time. The rearrangement uses TRBV19 and TRBJ2-7; D gene ambiguous. Per germline, CDR1 LNHDA and CDR2 SQIVND (reference sequence). V lost 3 bases to trimming and J lost 2 bases, with 11 bases between them. The CDR3 totals 14 residues. The CDR3 region is CASSIGLATYEQYF. DNA of the CDR3: TGTGCCAGTAGTATTGGGTTAGCAACCTACGAGCAGTACTTC.

The CDR3 protein is CASSQRGYSSFYNEQFF. In DNA form, the CDR3 reads TGCGCCAGCAGCCAACGGGGGTATAGCTCATTCTACAATGAGCAGTTCTTC. This chain uses TRBV5-1 with TRBJ2-1; the D gene is possibly TRBD2 (6 bases). Germline V gene sequence: CDR1 SGHRS, CDR2 YFSETQ. Trimming removed 4 bases from V and 3 bases from J, with 20 bases in between. This CDR3 region has 17 residues. The full variable domain, in which reference TRBV5-1 and TRBJ2-1 provide the parts outside the CDR3, is KAGVTQTPRYLIKTRGQQVTLSCSPISGHRSVSWYQQTPGQGLQFLFEYFSETQRNKGNFPGRFSGRQFSNSRSEMNVSTLELGDSALYLCASSQRGYSSFYNEQFFGPGTRLTVL.

This clone occurred a few times. The chain combines TRBV5-6 with TRBJ1-5, with a possible D match to TRBD1 (6 bases). Germline lookup yields CDR1 SGHDT and CDR2 YYEEEE. The CDR3 runs 14 residues. V was clipped by 0 bases and J by 7 bases, with 11 bases between them. Here the CDR3 reads CASSLGGAGQPQHF. CDR3 in DNA: TGTGCCAGCAGCTTGGGGGGGGCCGGACAGCCCCAGCATTTT.

The chain carries TRBV19 and TRBJ2-2; tentatively, D is TRBD2 (6 bases). Per germline, CDR1 LNHDA and CDR2 SQIVND (reference sequence). The CDR3 loop spans 15 amino acids. Trimming stripped 4 bases from V and 4 bases from J, with 13 bases between. The CDR3 protein is CASSTYSGVTGELFF. In nucleotides, the CDR3 is TGTGCCAGTAGTACCTACTCGGGGGTCACCGGGGAGCTGTTTTTT.

The J gene is TRBJ2-5, the V gene TRBV27, with D perhaps TRBD2 (6 bases). Germline CDR1 is MNHEY and CDR2 is SMNVEV (reference sequence). With 6 bases removed from V and 7 bases from J, the gap between germline ends came to 12 bases. This CDR3 has 12 amino acids. The CDR3, as DNA: TGTGCCAGCAGCACCCCCGGGGGGACCCAGTACTTC. Its translation is CASSTPGGTQYF.

This sequence joins TRBV6-5 and TRBJ1-1; 8 nucleotides agree with TRBD1. Germline V lookup: CDR1 MNHEY, CDR2 SVGAGI. The V and J ends lost 2 bases and 4 bases, in that order; junction bases with no gene match: 0. This CDR3 has 13 amino acids. CDR3 amino acids: CASSYGTGTEAFF. CDR3 DNA sequence: TGTGCCAGCAGTTACGGGACAGGCACTGAAGCTTTCTTT.